This T cell receptor (beta chain) was captured in a study of Graves' ophthalmopathy and Graves' hyperthyroidism. No donor had other autoimmune disease, uncontrolled infection, pregnancy or lactation. RNA transcripts provided the template for amplifying TCR beta CDR3 regions. Second-round multiplex PCR followed a first-round RT-PCR using HTBI primers. TCRdb redid the calling of the multiplex PCR reads with MiXCR, one entry per CDR3 protein. The sample has over a million distinct CDR3 sequences; 36% are singletons. The CDR3 is 14 residues long. CDR1 and CDR2 from the germline V gene are SGHDT and YYEEEE. Trimming cost V 2 bases and J 14 bases; bases outside gene matches: 8.

This sequence originates from an adult man with Graves' hyperthyroidism. The sequenced material came from peripheral blood or thyroid tissue (not recorded which). This sequence joins TRBV5-6 and TRBJ1-6, with 9 bases lining up with TRBD1. CDR3 sequence: CASSFPGQGSTLHF. CDR3 bases: TGTGCCAGCAGCTTCCCTGGACAGGGGTCAACCCTCCACTTT. Using reference TRBV5-6 and TRBJ1-6 for the parts outside the CDR3, the full variable domain is DAGVTQSPTHLIKTRGQQVTLRCSPKSGHDTVSWYQQALGQGPQFIFQYYEEEERQRGNFPDRFSGHQFPNYSSELNVNALLLGDSALYLCASSFPGQGSTLHFGNGTRLTVT.